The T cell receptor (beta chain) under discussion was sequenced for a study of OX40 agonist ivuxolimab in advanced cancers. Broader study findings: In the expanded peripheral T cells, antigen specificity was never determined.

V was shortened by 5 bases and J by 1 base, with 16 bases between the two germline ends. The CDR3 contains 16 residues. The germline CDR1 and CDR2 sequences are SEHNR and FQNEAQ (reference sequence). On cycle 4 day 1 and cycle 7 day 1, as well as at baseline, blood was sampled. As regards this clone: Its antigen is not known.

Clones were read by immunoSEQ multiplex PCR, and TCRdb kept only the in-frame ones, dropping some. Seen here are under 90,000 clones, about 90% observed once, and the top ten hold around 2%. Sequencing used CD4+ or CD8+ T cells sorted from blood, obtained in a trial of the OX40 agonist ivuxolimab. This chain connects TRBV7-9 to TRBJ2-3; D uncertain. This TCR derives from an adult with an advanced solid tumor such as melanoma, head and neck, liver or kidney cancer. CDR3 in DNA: TGTGCCAGCAGCCGCCTACTACTCAGAGGCACAGATACGCAGTATTTT. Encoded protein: CASSRLLLRGTDTQYF.